These 20 T cell receptor delta chains were sequenced from one sample in a study of Vδ1+ human thymocytes. Sequences come from RNA converted to cDNA by reverse transcription. Pooled V-gene forward primers with one constant-region reverse primer generated the CDR3 amplicons by multiplex PCR. TCRdb used CATT to re-call clones from the multiplex PCR reads. The table has 25,000 to 30,000 delta-chain clones, more than 6.5% seen once. Overall study findings and caveats: Thymic TRG and TRD repertoires appeared highly polyclonal, with Gaussian CDR3 length distributions.

These receptors are not linked to any known antigen. The sequenced material came from Vdelta1+ gamma-delta thymocytes from the thymus. Described subset: FACS-sorted CD3+ TCRalphabeta- TCRVdelta1+ TCRVdelta2- thymocytes. These receptors all come from a girl under three years old who had congenital heart surgery.

This clone has a handful of counts. The J gene is TRDJ1, the V gene TRDV1; 11 bases match TRDD3. In germline, CDR1 is TSWWSYY, CDR2 QGS. CDR3 length: 23 amino acids. V lost 2 bases, J lost 1 base, and 24 bases stayed unmatched. The CDR3 nucleotides read TGTGCTCTTGGGGAAAAACCCCTCGGATCCTACCTCTGGGGGATACTATGCACCGATAAACTCATCTTT. Its translation: CALGEKPLGSYLWGILCTDKLIF.

The V call is TRDV1, the J call TRDJ1; 11 nucleotides line up with TRDD3. The ends lost 3 bases at V and 2 bases at J; junction bases unmatched: 14. The CDR3 is 19 residues long. Germline-derived CDR1 and CDR2 are TSWWSYY and QGS. CDR3 region: CALGEVLGDTPGTTDKLIF. The CDR3 region has the DNA TGTGCTCTTGGGGAGGTCTTGGGGGATACGCCCGGCACGACCGATAAACTCATCTTT.

V is TRAV29/DV5 and J is TRDJ1, with 9 bases aligning to TRDD3. CDR1 and CDR2 (germline): NSMFDY, ISSIKDK. This CDR3 contains 21 residues. V was pared by 1 base and J by 2 bases, with 24 bases of the junction left unmatched. CDR3 nucleotide sequence: TGTGCAGCAAGCACTAATTCCCCACCCAAATCTGGGGGATCCCCTACCGATAAACTCATCTTT. This encodes CAASTNSPPKSGGSPTDKLIF. Full variable domain (missing parts from reference TRAV29/DV5 and TRDJ1): DQQVKQNSPSLSVQEGRISILNCDYTNSMFDYFLWYKKYPAEGPTFLISISSIKDKNEDGRFTVFLNKSAKHLSLHIVPSQPGDSAVYFCAASTNSPPKSGGSPTDKLIFGKGTRVTVEP.

This clone was counted a few times. The V and J genes are TRDV1 and TRDJ1; TRDD3 is a possible D gene (6 bases). The germline V and J ends were trimmed by 3 bases and 7 bases, with 24 bases remaining between them. CDR3 length equals 17 residues. Germline CDR1 TSWWSYY, CDR2 QGS. CDR3: CALGDLTKARWGAKLIF. The CDR3, as DNA: TGTGCTCTTGGGGACCTCACTAAGGCCCGTTGGGGGGCTAAACTCATCTTT.

The chain employs TRDV1 and TRDJ1; TRDD3 aligns across 12 bases. CDR3 length: 23 amino acids. Germline CDR1 and CDR2: TSWWSYY and QGS. V was pared by 3 bases and J by 11 bases, with 34 bases of the junction left unmatched. This chain's CDR3 is CALGDRALRPLGVLGDTRLGLIF. The CDR3 DNA sequence: TGTGCTCTTGGGGACCGCGCCCTCCGTCCTCTGGGGGTACTGGGGGATACCCGTTTGGGGCTCATCTTT.

V and J are TRDV1 and TRDJ1, with D perhaps matching TRDD3 (6 bases). In germline, CDR1 is TSWWSYY, CDR2 QGS. The CDR3 totals 19 residues. With 0 bases removed from V and 0 bases from J, the gap between germline ends came to 20 bases. The CDR3 loop is CALGELENGGPGYTDKLIF. In nucleotides, the CDR3 is TGTGCTCTTGGGGAACTCGAAAACGGGGGACCCGGGTACACCGATAAACTCATCTTT.

The table lists this clone with a few counts. The chain couples TRDV1 to TRDJ1; perhaps TRDD3 as D (5 bases). This CDR3 has 26 residues. CDR1 TSWWSYY and CDR2 QGS come from the germline V gene. V lost 4 bases, J lost 0 bases, and 45 bases lay in between. The chain's CDR3 is CALGARPPGILWDPTTDAPYTDKLIF. Written as DNA, the CDR3 is TGTGCTCTTGGGGCCCGGCCCCCGGGTATACTGTGGGATCCGACTACAGACGCTCCGTACACCGATAAACTCATCTTT.

The chain carries TRDV1 and TRDJ1, with a weak D call TRDD3 (5 bases). The CDR3 loop spans 14 amino acids. Germline lookup yields CDR1 TSWWSYY and CDR2 QGS. V lost 4 bases, J lost 1 base, and 10 bases lay in between. CDR3 protein: CALGGLGATDKLIF. CDR3 in DNA: TGTGCTCTTGGGGGTCTGGGCGCCACCGATAAACTCATCTTT.

Although no V gene was called, TRDJ1 is the J gene; the table assigns TRDD3, which was not confirmed against the DNA. The CDR3 runs to 20 residues. The DNA of the CDR3 is TGTGCTCTTGGGGAAAACGAGTTCCTATACCACAGCATGGGGGGGCGGAAACTCATCTTT. Translated, it gives CALGENEFLYHSMGGRKLIF.

The J gene is TRDJ1, the V gene TRDV1; 10 bases are shared with TRDD3. V shed 5 bases and J 4 bases; nucleotides not matched to a gene: 43. Germline V gives CDR1 TSWWSYY, CDR2 QGS. The CDR3 loop spans 27 amino acids. The CDR3: CALGNRGRLSPIVGDTLLFDPFDKLIF. The CDR3, as DNA: TGTGCTCTTGGGAATCGGGGCCGCCTCTCTCCCATAGTGGGGGATACACTGCTCTTCGATCCCTTCGATAAACTCATCTTT.

The gene calls are TRDV1 and TRDJ1; D is perhaps TRDD2 or TRDD3 (8 bases each). The CDR3 is made up of 17 amino acids. The V end lost 5 bases, the J end lost 8 bases, and 27 bases lay between the germline ends. In germline, CDR1 is TSWWSYY, CDR2 QGS. CDR3 protein: CALGKRLPTLGDHKLIF. The CDR3 DNA reads TGTGCTCTTGGGAAACGGCTTCCTACCCTGGGGGACCACAAACTCATCTTT.

A word on this clone: The germline gene is not matched at one end of the junction; a read error may be the cause. The gene calls are TRDV1 and TRDJ1, with D perhaps matching TRDD3 (5 bases). Looked up from germline, CDR1 is TSWWSYY and CDR2 is QGS. The CDR3 is made up of 16 amino acids. The DNA of the CDR3 is TGTGCTCTTGGACGGGGGTCCCCAGAGTACACCGATAAACCCATCTTT. Translated: CALGRGSPEYTDKPIF.

V and J are TRDV1 and TRDJ1; TRDD3 aligns across 11 bases. The CDR3 spans 19 residues. Losses at the gene ends were 4 bases for V and 1 base for J; bases not matched to a gene: 14. Germline V gives CDR1 TSWWSYY, CDR2 QGS. The CDR3 bases are TGTGCTCTTGGGGGAAAATCTGGGGGATACTTTCGTTGCACCGATAAACTCATCTTT. Translated: CALGGKSGGYFRCTDKLIF.

This clone was seen only a few times. With a much larger clone just one base away, this may be a read error. Other DNA sequences within the sample encode an identical CDR3. V gene TRDV2 combines with J gene TRDJ1; 10 bases agree with TRDD3. The J segment lost 0 bases and the V segment lost 1 base, leaving 4 bases of the junction unmatched. The germline V gene encodes CDR1 GEAIGNYY and CDR2 EKD. The CDR3 runs 16 residues. The DNA of the CDR3 is TGTGCCTGTGACACAATGGGGGATACACACACCGATAAACTCATCTTT. It codes for CACDTMGDTHTDKLIF.

The chain joins TRDV1 to TRDJ1; 11 bases line up with TRDD3. The germline CDR1 and CDR2 sequences are TSWWSYY and QGS. J was trimmed by 2 bases and V by 5 bases; bases with no gene match: 10. This CDR3 comprises 17 residues. In DNA form, the CDR3 reads TGTGCTCTTGGGCCCCCTAAGTACTGGGGGATAACCGATAAACTCATCTTT. It encodes CALGPPKYWGITDKLIF.

Only a few counts were recorded for this clone. At one end the junction does not follow the germline gene, possibly because of a read error. Other DNA variants within this sample encode the same CDR3. The chain links TRDV2 to TRDJ3, with D perhaps TRDD2 (6 bases). Germline V CDR1 and CDR2: GEAIGNYY, EKD. The CDR3 sequence is 26 residues long. For the CDR3, the DNA is TGTGCCTGTCCGAAAGGCTCTTTTCCTATCCAATCCATCGGACCCCAGAGCTCCTGGGACACCCGACAGATGTTCTTC. This gives the protein CACPKGSFPIQSIGPQSSWDTRQMFF.

This clone has more than one count but fewer than ten. The V and J genes are TRDV1 and TRDJ1; 12 bases agree with TRDD3. Germline V gives CDR1 TSWWSYY, CDR2 QGS. V shed 5 bases and J 0 bases; nucleotides not matched to a gene: 16. The CDR3 loop spans 20 amino acids. The CDR3 DNA is TGTGCTCTTGGGCCTCCCTACTGGGGGATACCCTACTCCTACACCGATAAACTCATCTTT. Encoded protein: CALGPPYWGIPYSYTDKLIF.

Note on this clone: Other nucleotide sequences in the sample specify the same CDR3. The chain employs TRDV1 and TRDJ1, with a weak D call TRDD3 (5 bases). CDR3 length: 15 residues. Germline V gives CDR1 TSWWSYY, CDR2 QGS. V gave up 0 bases and J gave up 3 bases, with 11 bases separating them. The CDR3 is CALGELPAGSDKLIF. CDR3 in DNA: TGTGCTCTTGGGGAACTACCAGCTGGGTCCGATAAACTCATCTTT.

The sample holds a few counts of this clone. The chain employs TRDV1 and TRDJ1, with a tentative D call TRDD2 (5 bases). CDR1 and CDR2 (germline): TSWWSYY, QGS. This CDR3 comprises 16 residues. Trimming took 0 bases from V and 1 from J, leaving 12 bases between them. The chain's CDR3 is CALGELFPEATDKLIF. In DNA, the CDR3 is TGTGCTCTTGGGGAACTCTTCCCTGAAGCCACCGATAAACTCATCTTT.

The V and J genes are TRDV1 and TRDJ1; 11 bases match TRDD3. The V and J ends lost 0 bases and 9 bases, in that order; junction bases with no gene match: 9. Looked up from germline, CDR1 is TSWWSYY and CDR2 is QGS. The CDR3 covers 16 residues. DNA for the CDR3: TGTGCTCTTGGGGAACTTGAATGGGGGATACGTATGGAACTCATCTTT. Amino acids: CALGELEWGIRMELIF.